This entry lists 8 T cell receptor beta chains sequenced from one sample in a study of T cell responses to AZD1222 COVID-19 vaccine. Profiled with immunoSEQ multiplex PCR; TCRdb holds only in-frame clones, not every one. The sample gives around 45,000 clones, 90% of which show up once; about two fifths is in the top ten. The starting material was peripheral blood, obtained 28 days after the second AZD1222 dose. These receptors all come from an adult who received the AZD1222 COVID-19 vaccine.

The chain uses TRBV5-8 and TRBJ2-3, with unresolved D. The CDR3 is made up of 14 amino acids. The germline gives CDR1 SGHTS, CDR2 YDEGEE. Trimming removed 6 bases at V and 1 base at J, with 12 bases between. CDR3 nucleotide sequence: TGTGCCAGCACCGGATCCTCGGGCACAGATACGCAGTATTTT. Translated, it gives CASTGSSGTDTQYF.

This sequence joins TRBV30 and TRBJ1-2; 7 bases line up with TRBD1. CDR1 GTSNPN and CDR2 SVGIG come from the germline V gene (reference sequence). The CDR3 has 13 amino acids. V trimming: 0 bases; J trimming: 5 bases; junction bases outside the gene matches: 3. The CDR3 DNA is TGTGCCTGGAGTGTCGGGACAGCGTATGGCTACACCTTC. Protein: CAWSVGTAYGYTF. Full variable domain (missing parts from reference TRBV30 and TRBJ1-2): SQTIHQWPATLVQPVGSPLSLECTVEGTSNPNLYWYRQAAGRGLQLLFYSVGIGQISSEVPQNLSASRPQDRQFILSSKKLLLSDSGFYLCAWSVGTAYGYTFGSGTRLTVV.

In this sample, this clone turned up a few times. The V and J genes are TRBV18 and TRBJ1-1, with D perhaps TRBD1 (6 bases). The CDR3 contains 15 residues. Trimming cost V 4 bases and J 0 bases, with 12 bases left between them. CDR1 and CDR2 (germline): KGHSH, LQKENI. DNA for the CDR3: TGTGCCAGCTCACGAATAACAGGGCTGAACACTGAAGCTTTCTTT. Translated: CASSRITGLNTEAFF.

This clone was seen more than once but under ten times. The rearrangement links TRBV7-2 to TRBJ1-1; 9 bases align to TRBD1. The CDR3 consists of 14 residues. V lost 5 bases to trimming and J lost 8 bases; unmatched junction nucleotides: 9. Germline loops: CDR1 SGHTA, CDR2 FQGNSA. CDR3 nucleotide sequence: TGTGCCAGCAGCAGGGACAGGGTGCAGCAAGAAGCTTTCTTT. This encodes CASSRDRVQQEAFF.

The chain joins TRBV25-1 to TRBJ1-5; D is ambiguous. Trimming removed 1 base at V and 4 bases at J, with 8 bases between. Germline lookup yields CDR1 MGHDK and CDR2 SYGVNS. This CDR3 is 14 amino acids long. CDR3 sequence: CASSEWGGNQPQHF. The CDR3 DNA reads as TGTGCCAGCAGTGAATGGGGTGGGAATCAGCCCCAGCATTTT.

V and J are TRBV3-1 (or the pseudogene TRBV3-2) and TRBJ1-3, with 9 bases identical to TRBD1. The CDR3 consists of 15 residues. V dropped 3 bases and J dropped 8; count of bases not matched to a gene: 8. From germline, CDR1 is LGHDT and CDR2 YNNKEL (reference sequence). The CDR3 DNA reads TGTGCCAGCAGCCAGGGGACAGGGAGGACCTACACCATATATTTT. It specifies CASSQGTGRTYTIYF.

The CDR3 region has the DNA TGTGCCAGCAGCGTTTCACAGGGTCCAGGTACAGATACGCAGTATTTT. Amino acids: CASSVSQGPGTDTQYF. This sequence joins TRBV11-3 and TRBJ2-3; a weak D match, TRBD1 (6 bases). There are 16 residues in the CDR3. Germline V gene sequence: CDR1 SGHNT, CDR2 YENEEA. Trimming pared 5 bases from V and 3 bases from J, leaving 18 bases between.

The chain has TRBV9 and TRBJ1-3; D is unclear. The germline V gene encodes CDR1 SGDLS and CDR2 YYNGEE. Between the trimmed V and J ends, which lost 0 bases and 0 bases, there was a span of 7 bases. CDR3 length: 15 residues. CDR3 coding DNA: TGTGCCAGCAGCGTAGAAGTCGTCTCTGGAAACACCATATATTTT. It encodes CASSVEVVSGNTIYF.